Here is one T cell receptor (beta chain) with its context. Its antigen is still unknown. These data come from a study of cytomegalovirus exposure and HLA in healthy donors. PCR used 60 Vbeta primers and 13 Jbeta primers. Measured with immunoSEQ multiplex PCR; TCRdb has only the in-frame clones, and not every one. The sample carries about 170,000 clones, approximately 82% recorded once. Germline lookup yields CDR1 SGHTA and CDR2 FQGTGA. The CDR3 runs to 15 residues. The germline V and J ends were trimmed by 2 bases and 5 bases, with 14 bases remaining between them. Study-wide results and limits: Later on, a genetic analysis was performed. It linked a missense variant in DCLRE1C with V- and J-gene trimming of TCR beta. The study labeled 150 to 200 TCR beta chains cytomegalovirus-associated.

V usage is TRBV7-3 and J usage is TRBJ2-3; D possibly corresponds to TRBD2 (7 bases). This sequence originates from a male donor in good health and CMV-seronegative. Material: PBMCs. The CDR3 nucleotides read TGTGCCAGCAGCTTATCCGGGGGGCGGGGAGATACGCAGTATTTT. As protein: CASSLSGGRGDTQYF.